This T cell receptor (beta chain) was recorded in a study of human T cells and chemical hapten exposure. At the level of the study: Patch tests containing 0.01% DPC, applied to the upper back, were read at 6 days.

The CDR3 has 14 amino acids. V lost 3 bases to trimming and J lost 4 bases; unmatched junction nucleotides: 4. The time point denotes: patch test 3, about 24 weeks after DPC sensitization. Treatment noted: therapeutic diphenylcyclopropenone sensitization with weekly scalp DPC. Donation of samples came from alopecia patients who were 18 to 70 years old and suitable for DPC. Individual cDNA molecules had unique molecular identifiers attached to them by the library. TCRdb analysed the RACE reads with MiXCR anew, one entry per CDR3 protein. This sample has more than 100,000 distinct CDR3 sequences, with around 10% found just once.

The chain has TRBV12-3 or TRBV12-4 and TRBJ1-1; 8 bases map to TRBD1. The source is a woman aged 45-60 years with alopecia areata. Some clones in this sample may be carry-over from other donors' samples. The sample consisted of whole blood, taken in connection with sensitization to the hapten diphenylcyclopropenone (DPC). In DNA form, the CDR3 reads TGTGCCAGCAGTTTCCAACAGGGGGGCACTGAAGCTTTCTTT. This encodes CASSFQQGGTEAFF.